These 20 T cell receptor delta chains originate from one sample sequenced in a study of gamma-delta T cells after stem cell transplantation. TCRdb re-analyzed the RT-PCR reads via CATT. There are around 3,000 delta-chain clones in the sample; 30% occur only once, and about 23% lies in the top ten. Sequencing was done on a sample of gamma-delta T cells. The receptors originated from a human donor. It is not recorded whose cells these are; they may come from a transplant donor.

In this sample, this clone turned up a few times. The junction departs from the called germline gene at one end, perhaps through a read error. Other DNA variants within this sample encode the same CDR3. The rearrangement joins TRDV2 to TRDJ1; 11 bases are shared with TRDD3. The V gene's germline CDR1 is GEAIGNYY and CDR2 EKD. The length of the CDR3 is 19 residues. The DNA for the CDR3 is TGTGCCTGCGACATACTCGGGAGTGGGGGATACGGGGGCACCGATAAACTCATCTTT. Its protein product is CACDILGSGGYGGTDKLIF.

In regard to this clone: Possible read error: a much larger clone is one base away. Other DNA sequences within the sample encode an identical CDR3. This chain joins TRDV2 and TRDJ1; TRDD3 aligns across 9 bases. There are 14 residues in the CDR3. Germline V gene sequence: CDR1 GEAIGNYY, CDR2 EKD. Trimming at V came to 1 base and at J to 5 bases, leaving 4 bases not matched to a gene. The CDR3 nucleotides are TGTGCCTGTGACACACTGGGGGAGCTTGATAAACTCATCTTT. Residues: CACDTLGELDKLIF.

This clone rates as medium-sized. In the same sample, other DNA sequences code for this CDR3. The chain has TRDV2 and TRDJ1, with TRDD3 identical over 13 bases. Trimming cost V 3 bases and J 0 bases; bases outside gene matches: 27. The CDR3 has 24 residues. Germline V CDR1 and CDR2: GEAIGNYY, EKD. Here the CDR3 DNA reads TGTGCCTGTGACGCGGTACTGGGGGATACGAGTAGGGGGGGCCGCCCCGTCAACACCGATAAACTCATCTTT. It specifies CACDAVLGDTSRGGRPVNTDKLIF.

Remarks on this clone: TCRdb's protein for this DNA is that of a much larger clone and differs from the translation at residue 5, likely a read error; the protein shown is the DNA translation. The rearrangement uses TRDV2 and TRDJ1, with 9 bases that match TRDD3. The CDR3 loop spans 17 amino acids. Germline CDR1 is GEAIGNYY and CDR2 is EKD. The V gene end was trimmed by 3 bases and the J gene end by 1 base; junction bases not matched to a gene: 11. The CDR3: CACDALGENLSTDKLIF. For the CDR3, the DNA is TGTGCCTGTGACGCACTGGGGGAGAATCTGAGCACCGATAAACTCATCTTT.

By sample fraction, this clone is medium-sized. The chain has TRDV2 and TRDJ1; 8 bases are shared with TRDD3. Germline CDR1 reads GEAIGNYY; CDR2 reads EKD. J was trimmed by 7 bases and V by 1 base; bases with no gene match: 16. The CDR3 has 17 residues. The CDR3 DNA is TGTGCCTGTGACACTCCCGGTCTCTCGGGGATACATGGTAAACTCATCTTT. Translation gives CACDTPGLSGIHGKLIF.

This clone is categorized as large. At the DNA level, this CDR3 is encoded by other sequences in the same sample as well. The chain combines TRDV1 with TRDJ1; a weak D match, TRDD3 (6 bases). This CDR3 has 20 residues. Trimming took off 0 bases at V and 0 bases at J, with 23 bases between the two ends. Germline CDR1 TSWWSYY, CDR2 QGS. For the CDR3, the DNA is TGTGCTCTTGGGGAACTGGAGTTCCCCCTTGCGGGGGACTACACCGATAAACTCATCTTT. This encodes CALGELEFPLAGDYTDKLIF.

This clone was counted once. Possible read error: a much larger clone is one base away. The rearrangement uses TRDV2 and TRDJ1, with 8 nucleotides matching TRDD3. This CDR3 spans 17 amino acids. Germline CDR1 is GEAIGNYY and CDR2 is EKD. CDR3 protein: CACGTITGGQHTDKLIF. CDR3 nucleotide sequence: TGTGCCTGTGGCACCATTACTGGGGGCCAGCACACCGATAAACTCATCTTT.

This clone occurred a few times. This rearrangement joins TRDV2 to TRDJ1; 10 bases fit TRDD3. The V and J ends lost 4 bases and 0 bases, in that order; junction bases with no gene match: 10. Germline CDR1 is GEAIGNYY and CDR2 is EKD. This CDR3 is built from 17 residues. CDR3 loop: CACELLGDHPYTDKLIF. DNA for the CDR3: TGTGCCTGTGAACTACTGGGGGATCACCCGTACACCGATAAACTCATCTTT.

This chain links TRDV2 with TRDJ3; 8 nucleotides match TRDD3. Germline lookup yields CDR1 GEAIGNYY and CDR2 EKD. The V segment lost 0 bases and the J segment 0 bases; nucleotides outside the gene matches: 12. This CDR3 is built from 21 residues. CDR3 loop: CACDTAFTGGSSSWDTRQMFF. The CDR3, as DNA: TGTGCCTGTGACACCGCCTTTACTGGGGGGTCGAGCTCCTGGGACACCCGACAGATGTTTTTC.

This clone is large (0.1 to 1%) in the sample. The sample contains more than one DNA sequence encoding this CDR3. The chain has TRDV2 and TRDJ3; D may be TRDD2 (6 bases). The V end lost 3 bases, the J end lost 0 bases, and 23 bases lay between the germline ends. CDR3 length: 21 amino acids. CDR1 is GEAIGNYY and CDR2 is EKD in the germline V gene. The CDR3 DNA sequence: TGTGCCTGTGACCAAGCGGGGGCTTCCTCTCTTCCCTCCTGGGACACCCGACAGATGTTTTTC. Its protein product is CACDQAGASSLPSWDTRQMFF.

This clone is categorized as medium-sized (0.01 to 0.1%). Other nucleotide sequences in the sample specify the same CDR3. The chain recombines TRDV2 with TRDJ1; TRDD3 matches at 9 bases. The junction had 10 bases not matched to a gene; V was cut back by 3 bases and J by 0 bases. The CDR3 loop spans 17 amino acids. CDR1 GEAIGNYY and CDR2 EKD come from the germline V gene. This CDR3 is CACDPAGGSLYTDKLIF. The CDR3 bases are TGTGCCTGTGACCCGGCTGGGGGATCCCTGTACACCGATAAACTCATCTTT.

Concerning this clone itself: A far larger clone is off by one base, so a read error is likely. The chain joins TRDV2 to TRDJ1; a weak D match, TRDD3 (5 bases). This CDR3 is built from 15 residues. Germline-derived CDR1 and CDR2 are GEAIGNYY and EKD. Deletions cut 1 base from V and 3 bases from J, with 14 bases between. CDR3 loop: CACDTLGGAADKLIF. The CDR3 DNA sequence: TGTGCCTGTGACACGTTAGGGGGGGCCGCCGATAAACTCATCTTT.

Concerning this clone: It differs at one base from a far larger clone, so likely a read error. The CDR3 sequence is CACDLSTGGYAPWDTRQMFF. The CDR3 DNA is TGTGCCTGTGATCTGAGTACTGGGGGATACGCGCCCTGGGACACCCGACAGATGTTTTTC. The gene calls are TRDV2 and TRDJ3, with 13 bases aligning to TRDD3. The V and J ends lost 4 bases and 2 bases, in that order; junction bases with no gene match: 10. Germline CDR1 GEAIGNYY, CDR2 EKD. The CDR3 length is 20 residues.

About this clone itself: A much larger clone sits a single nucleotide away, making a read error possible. CDR3 coding DNA: TGTGCCCGTGACACCGTTAAGGTCCGTGTACTGGGGGACCACACCGATAAACTCATCTTT. It codes for CARDTVKVRVLGDHTDKLIF. This chain links TRDV2 with TRDJ1; 9 bases are shared with TRDD3. This CDR3 is 20 amino acids long. Germline V gene sequence: CDR1 GEAIGNYY, CDR2 EKD.

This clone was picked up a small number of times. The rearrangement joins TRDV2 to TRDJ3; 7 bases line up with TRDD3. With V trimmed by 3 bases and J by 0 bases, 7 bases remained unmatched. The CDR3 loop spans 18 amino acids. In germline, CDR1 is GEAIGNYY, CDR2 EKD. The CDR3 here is CACDLLGAPSWDTRQMFF. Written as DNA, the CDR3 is TGTGCCTGTGACCTGCTGGGGGCCCCCTCCTGGGACACCCGACAGATGTTTTTC.

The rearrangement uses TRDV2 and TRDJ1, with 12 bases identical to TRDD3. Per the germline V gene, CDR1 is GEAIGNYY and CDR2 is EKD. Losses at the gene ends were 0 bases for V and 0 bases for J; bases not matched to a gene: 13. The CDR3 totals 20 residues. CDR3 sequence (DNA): TGTGCCTGTGACACCGGAAATCTCCTGGGGGATACGCAGCACACCGATAAACTCATCTTT. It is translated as CACDTGNLLGDTQHTDKLIF.

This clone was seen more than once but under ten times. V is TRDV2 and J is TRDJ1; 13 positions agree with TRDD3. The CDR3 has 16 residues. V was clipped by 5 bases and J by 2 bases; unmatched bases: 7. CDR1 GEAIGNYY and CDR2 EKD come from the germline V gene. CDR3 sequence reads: CACVGLGDTGTDKLIF. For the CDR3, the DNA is TGTGCCTGTGTGGGACTGGGGGATACGGGGACCGATAAACTCATCTTT.

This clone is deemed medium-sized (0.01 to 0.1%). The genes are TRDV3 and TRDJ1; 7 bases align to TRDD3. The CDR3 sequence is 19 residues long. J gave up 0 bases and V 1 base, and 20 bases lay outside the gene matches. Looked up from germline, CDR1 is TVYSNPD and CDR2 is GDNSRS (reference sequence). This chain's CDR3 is CAFTSVLGNFPPHTDKLIF. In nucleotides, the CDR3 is TGTGCCTTTACCTCCGTACTGGGGAATTTCCCACCTCACACCGATAAACTCATCTTT.

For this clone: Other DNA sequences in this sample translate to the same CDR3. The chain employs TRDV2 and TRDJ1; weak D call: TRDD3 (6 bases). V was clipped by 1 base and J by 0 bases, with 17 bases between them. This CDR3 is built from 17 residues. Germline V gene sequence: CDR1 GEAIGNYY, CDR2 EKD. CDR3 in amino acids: CACDTVGIAEYTDKLIF. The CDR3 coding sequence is TGTGCCTGTGACACAGTAGGGATAGCGGAGTACACCGATAAACTCATCTTT.

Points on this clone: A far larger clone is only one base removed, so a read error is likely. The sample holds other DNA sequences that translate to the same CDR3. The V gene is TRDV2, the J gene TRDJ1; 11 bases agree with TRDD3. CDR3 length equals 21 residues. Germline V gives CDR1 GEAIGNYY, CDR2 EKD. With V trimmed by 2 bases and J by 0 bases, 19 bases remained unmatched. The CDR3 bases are TGTGCCTGTGACAACCTTCCCGGTACTGGGGGATATGGCCGGTACACCGATAAACTCATCTTT. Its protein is CACDNLPGTGGYGRYTDKLIF.